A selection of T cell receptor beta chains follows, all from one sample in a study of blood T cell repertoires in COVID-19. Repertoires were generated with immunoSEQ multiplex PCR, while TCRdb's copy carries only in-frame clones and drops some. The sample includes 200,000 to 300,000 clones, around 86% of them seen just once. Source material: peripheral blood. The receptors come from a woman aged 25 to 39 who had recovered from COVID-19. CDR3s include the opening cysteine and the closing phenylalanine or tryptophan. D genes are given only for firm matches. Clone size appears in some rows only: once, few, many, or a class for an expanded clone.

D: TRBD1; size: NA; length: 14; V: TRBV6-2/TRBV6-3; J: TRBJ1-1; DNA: TGTGCCAGCAGTCAGGACAGGGAGAGCACTGAAGCTTTCTTT; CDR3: CASSQDRESTEAFF
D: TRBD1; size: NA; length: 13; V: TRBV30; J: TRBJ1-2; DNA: TGTGCCTGGTTACAGGGGGGAAGTCGGGGCTACACCTTC; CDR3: CAWLQGGSRGYTF
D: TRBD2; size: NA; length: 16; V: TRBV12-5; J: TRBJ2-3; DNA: TGTGCTAGTGGGGCCGGGACTAGCGGGGGAGTAGATACGCAGTATTTT; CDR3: CASGAGTSGGVDTQYF
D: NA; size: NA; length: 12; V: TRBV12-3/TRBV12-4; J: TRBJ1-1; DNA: TGTGCCAGCAGTCAGGGTTTTACTGAAGCTTTCTTT; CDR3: CASSQGFTEAFF
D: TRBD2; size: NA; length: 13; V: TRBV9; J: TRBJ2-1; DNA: TGTGCCAGCAGCGCGGCGTTAGCGGGGGGCCTGATCTTC; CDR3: CASSAALAGGLIF
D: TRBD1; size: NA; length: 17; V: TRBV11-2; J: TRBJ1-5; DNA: TGTGCCAGCAGCTTGGGGACAGGGAGAGTAGGCAATCAGCCCCAGCATTTT; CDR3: CASSLGTGRVGNQPQHF
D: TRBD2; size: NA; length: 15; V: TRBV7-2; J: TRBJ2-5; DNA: TGTGCCAGCAGCTTAGCGGTGACGGGGGGAGAGACCCAGTACTTC; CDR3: CASSLAVTGGETQYF
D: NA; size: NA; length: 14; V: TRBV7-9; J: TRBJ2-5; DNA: TGTGCCAGCAGTTCCGACAAATCCCAAGAGACCCAGTACTTC; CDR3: CASSSDKSQETQYF
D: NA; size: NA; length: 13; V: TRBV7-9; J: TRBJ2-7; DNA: TGTGCCAGCAGCTCCCTGGGGGCGGACGAGCAGTACTTC; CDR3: CASSSLGADEQYF
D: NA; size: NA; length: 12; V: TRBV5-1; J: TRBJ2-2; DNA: TGCGCCAGCAGCCAAAACACCGGGGAGCTGTTTTTT; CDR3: CASSQNTGELFF
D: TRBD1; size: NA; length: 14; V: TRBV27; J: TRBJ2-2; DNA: TGTGCCAGCAGTTACGGACAGGGCACCGGGGAGCTGTTTTTT; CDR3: CASSYGQGTGELFF
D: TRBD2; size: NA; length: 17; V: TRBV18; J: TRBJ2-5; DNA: TGTGCCAGCTCCCCGGCCGTCACTAGCTCCGGGGGGGAGACCCAGTACTTC; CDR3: CASSPAVTSSGGETQYF
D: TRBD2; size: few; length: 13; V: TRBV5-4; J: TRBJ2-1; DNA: TGTGCCAGCAGCCCGACCCAGGGGACTAGGAAGTTCTTC; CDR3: CASSPTQGTRKFF
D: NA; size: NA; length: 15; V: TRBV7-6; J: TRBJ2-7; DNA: TGTGCCAGCAGCCTCAAGCCGGACACCCCCTACGAGCAGTACTTC; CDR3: CASSLKPDTPYEQYF
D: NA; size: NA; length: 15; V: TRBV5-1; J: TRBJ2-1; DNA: TGCGCCAGCAGCTTGGCGGGTGGAGGGCTCAATGAGCAGTTCTTC; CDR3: CASSLAGGGLNEQFF
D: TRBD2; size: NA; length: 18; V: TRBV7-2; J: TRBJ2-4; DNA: TGTGCCAGCAGCTTGGGAGGGGAGTATGCGGGAGGTGGGAACATTCAGTACTTC; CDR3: CASSLGGEYAGGGNIQYF
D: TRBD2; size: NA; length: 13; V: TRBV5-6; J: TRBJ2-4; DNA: TGTGCCAGCAGCGGGGCGGGGGGAAACATTCAGTACTTC; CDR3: CASSGAGGNIQYF
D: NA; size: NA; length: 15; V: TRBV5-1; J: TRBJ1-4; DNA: TGCGCCAGCAGCTTGGTTGGAGCAACTAATGAAAAACTGTTTTTT; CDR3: CASSLVGATNEKLFF
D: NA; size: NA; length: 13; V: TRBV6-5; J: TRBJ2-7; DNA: TGTGCCAGCCGGGGAGGGGGTCACTACGAGCAGTACTTC; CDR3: CASRGGGHYEQYF
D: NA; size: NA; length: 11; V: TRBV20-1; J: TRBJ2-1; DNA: TGCAGTGCCCCCCAGAGGAATGAGCAGTTCTTC; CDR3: CSAPQRNEQFF
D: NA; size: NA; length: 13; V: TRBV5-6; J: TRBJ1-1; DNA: TGTGCCAGCCTATCTAACCCCCAGGTTGAAGCTTTCTTT; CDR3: CASLSNPQVEAFF
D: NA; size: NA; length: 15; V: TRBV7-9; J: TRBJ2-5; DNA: TGTGCCAGCAGCTTTTCTAATATATTCCAAGAGACCCAGTACTTC; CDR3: CASSFSNIFQETQYF
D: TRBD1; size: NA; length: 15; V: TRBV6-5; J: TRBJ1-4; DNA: TGTGCCAGCAGTACTGAGGACAGGGTAAAAGAAAAACTGTTTTTT; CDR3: CASSTEDRVKEKLFF
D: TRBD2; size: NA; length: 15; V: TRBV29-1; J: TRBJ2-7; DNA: TGCAGCCCGACGGGACTAGCGGGGGGCGGGTACGAGCAGTACTTC; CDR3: CSPTGLAGGGYEQYF
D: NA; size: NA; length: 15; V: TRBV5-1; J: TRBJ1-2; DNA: TGCGCCAGCAGCTTGGCCGGTCGGGACATAAGGGGCTACACCTTC; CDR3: CASSLAGRDIRGYTF
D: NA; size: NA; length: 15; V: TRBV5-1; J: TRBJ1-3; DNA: TGCGCCAGCAGCTTGGCCGTCAGCTCTGGAAACACCATATATTTT; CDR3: CASSLAVSSGNTIYF
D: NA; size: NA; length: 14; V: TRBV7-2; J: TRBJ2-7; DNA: TGTGCCAGCAGCTCCCCAACGAGAGCAGGAGAGCAGTACTTC; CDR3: CASSSPTRAGEQYF
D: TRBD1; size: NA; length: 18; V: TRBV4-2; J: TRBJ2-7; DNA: TGTGCCAGCAGCCAAGAGCGTGCGGGCGGGACAGGAGTGGGCGAGCAGTACTTC; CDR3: CASSQERAGGTGVGEQYF
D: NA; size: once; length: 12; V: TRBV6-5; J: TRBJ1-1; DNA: TGTGCCAGCAGTTGGCGGGGGTCTGAAGCTTTCTTT; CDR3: CASSWRGSEAFF
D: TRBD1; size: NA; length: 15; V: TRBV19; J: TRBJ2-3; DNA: TGTGCCAGTAGTAGACAGGGGGCTGAGACAGATACGCAGTATTTT; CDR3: CASSRQGAETDTQYF
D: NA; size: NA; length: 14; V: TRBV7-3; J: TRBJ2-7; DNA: TGTGCCAGCAGCTCGGGACATCTTACAGGCGAGCAGTACTTC; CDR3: CASSSGHLTGEQYF
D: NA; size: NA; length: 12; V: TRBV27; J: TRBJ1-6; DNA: TGTGCCAGCAGGCAGATCAATTCACCCCTCCACTTT; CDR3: CASRQINSPLHF
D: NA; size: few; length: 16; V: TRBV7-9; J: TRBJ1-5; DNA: TGTGCCAGCAGCTCTTCAGGGGTTCTGGGCAATCAGCCCCAGCATTTT; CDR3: CASSSSGVLGNQPQHF
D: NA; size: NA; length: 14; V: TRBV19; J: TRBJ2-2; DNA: TGTGCCAGTAGTAATAGGGGAAACACCGGGGAGCTGTTTTTT; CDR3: CASSNRGNTGELFF
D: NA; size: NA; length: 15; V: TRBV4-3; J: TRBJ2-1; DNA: TGCGCCAGCAGCCAAGCCAGGAACGGTGAAGGTGAGCAGTTCTTC; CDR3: CASSQARNGEGEQFF
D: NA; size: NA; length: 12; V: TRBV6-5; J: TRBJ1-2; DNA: TGTGCCAGCAGTCAACGAACAGGGAGCTACACCTTC; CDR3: CASSQRTGSYTF
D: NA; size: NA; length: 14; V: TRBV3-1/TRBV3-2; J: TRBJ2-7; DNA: TGTGCCAGCAGCCAAGGTCAGTCCCTCTACGAGCAGTACTTC; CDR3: CASSQGQSLYEQYF
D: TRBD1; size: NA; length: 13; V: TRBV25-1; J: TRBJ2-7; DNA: TGTGCTAGCTCGGACAGGTGGAATGACGAGCAGTACTTC; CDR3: CASSDRWNDEQYF
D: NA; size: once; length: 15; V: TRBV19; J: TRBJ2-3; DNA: TGTGCCAGTAGTATACTAGTCAAACCCACAGATACGCAGTATTTT; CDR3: CASSILVKPTDTQYF
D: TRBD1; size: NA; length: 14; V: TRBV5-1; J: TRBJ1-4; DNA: TGCGCCAGCAGCCCTACAGGGGCCGGGGAAAAACTGTTTTTT; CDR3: CASSPTGAGEKLFF
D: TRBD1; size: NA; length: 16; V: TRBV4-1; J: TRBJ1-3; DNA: TGCGCCAGCAGCCAAGACGGACAGGGCTCTGGAAACACCATATATTTT; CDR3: CASSQDGQGSGNTIYF
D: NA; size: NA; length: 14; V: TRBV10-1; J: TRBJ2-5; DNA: TGCGCCAGCAGTGAAGACAGTTTGGGCGAGACCCAGTACTTC; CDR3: CASSEDSLGETQYF
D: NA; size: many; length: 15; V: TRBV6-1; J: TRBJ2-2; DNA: TGTGCCAGCAGTGAATTTCCCACGGGTGGCGGGGAGCTGTTTTTT; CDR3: CASSEFPTGGGELFF
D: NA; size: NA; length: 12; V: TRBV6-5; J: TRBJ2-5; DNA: TGTGCCAGCACGGACTATCAAGAGACCCAGTACTTC; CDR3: CASTDYQETQYF
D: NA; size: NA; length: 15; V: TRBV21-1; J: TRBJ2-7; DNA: TGTGCCAGCAGCAAACGACAGGGTTTCTCCTACGAGCAGTACTTC; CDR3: CASSKRQGFSYEQYF
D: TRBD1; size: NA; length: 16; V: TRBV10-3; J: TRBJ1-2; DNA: TGTGCCATCAGTGGATTGAGTGCAGGGGGCGACTATGGCTACACCTTC; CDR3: CAISGLSAGGDYGYTF
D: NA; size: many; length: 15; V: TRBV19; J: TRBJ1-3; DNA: TGTGCCAGTAGTATCAGTGTCATCTCTGGAAACACCATATATTTT; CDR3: CASSISVISGNTIYF
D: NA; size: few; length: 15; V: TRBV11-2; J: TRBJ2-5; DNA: TGTGCCAGCAGCTTAAGGCGGGACGACCAAGAGACCCAGTACTTC; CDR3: CASSLRRDDQETQYF
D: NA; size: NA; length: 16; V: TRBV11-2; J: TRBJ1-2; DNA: TGTGCCAGCAGCTTAGGCCCACCGGAGGGGTCGTATAGCTACACCTTC; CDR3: CASSLGPPEGSYSYTF
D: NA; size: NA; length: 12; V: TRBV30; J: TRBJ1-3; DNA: TGTGCCTGGAGTTTACTAAGGAACACCATATATTTT; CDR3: CAWSLLRNTIYF
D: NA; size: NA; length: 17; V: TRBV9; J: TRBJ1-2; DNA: TGTGCCAGCAGCGTTCCCCCATGGGGGGGAAGGGACTATGGCTACACCTTC; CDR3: CASSVPPWGGRDYGYTF
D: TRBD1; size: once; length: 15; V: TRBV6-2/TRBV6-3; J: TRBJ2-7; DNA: TGTGCCAGCAGTTTGTCCGGCAGGGGGCCCTACGAGCAGTACTTC; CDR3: CASSLSGRGPYEQYF
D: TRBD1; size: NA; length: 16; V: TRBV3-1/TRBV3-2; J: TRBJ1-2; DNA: TGTGCCAGCAGCCAAGTTTTAGGGGGCTTCGGCTATGGCTACACCTTC; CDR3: CASSQVLGGFGYGYTF
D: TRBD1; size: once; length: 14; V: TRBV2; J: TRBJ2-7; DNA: TGTGCCAGCAAAAACCGGGACAGTATTTACGAGCAGTACTTC; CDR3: CASKNRDSIYEQYF
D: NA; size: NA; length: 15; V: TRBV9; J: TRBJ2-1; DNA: TGTGCCAGCAGCGTAGTAGCAGTCCAAGGCAATGAGCAGTTCTTC; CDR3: CASSVVAVQGNEQFF
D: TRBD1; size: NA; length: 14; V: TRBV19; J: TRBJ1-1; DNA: TGTGCCAGTAGTATGGGACAGGTTAACACTGAAGCTTTCTTT; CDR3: CASSMGQVNTEAFF
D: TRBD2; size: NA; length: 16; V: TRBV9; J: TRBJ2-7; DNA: TGTGCCAGCAGTCCCGGCCCTACTAGCGGCCCCTACGAGCAGTACTTC; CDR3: CASSPGPTSGPYEQYF
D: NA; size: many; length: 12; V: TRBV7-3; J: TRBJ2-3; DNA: TGTGCCAGCAGCGGAATCGGGGATACGCAGTATTTT; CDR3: CASSGIGDTQYF
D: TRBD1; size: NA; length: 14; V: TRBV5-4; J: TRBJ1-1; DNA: TGTGCCAGCAGCTGGACAGGGAAGAACACTGAAGCTTTCTTT; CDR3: CASSWTGKNTEAFF